This TCR beta chain comes out of a study of identifying expanded T cells in peripheral blood. Germline CDR1 and CDR2: SGHAT and FQDESV (reference sequence). V was cut by 0 bases and J by 0 bases, with 18 bases left in between. This CDR3 contains 18 residues. TCRdb's table, derived via immunoSEQ multiplex PCR, lists solely in-frame clones and lacks some. The sample includes around 120,000 clones, more than 85% of them seen just once. The chain employs TRBV11-1 and TRBJ2-7; TRBD1 is a possible D gene (6 bases). The source of this sequence is a person aged 18 to 70 in good health. Sequenced sample: blood. For the CDR3, the DNA is TGTGCCAGCAGCTTAGCGCCAGACAGGCGGTGGGCCTCCTACGAGCAGTACTTC. Encoded protein: CASSLAPDRRWASYEQYF.